The text below deals with one TCR beta chain. Germline CDR1 is MNHEY and CDR2 is SMNVEV (reference sequence). The CDR3 is 16 amino acids. Trimming pared 2 bases from V and 1 base from J, leaving 12 bases between. This record belongs to a study of T-cell memory formation after mild COVID-19. TCRdb fed the 5' RACE reads into MiXCR, producing one record per CDR3 protein. The data show approximately 290,000 distinct CDR3 sequences, around 15% seen once. The specimen was PBMCs or a T cell subset sorted from them (not recorded which). The TCR sequence derives from a man aged 18-30 years who had mild COVID-19 (a few samples of this study predate the infection). Cell type and time point are not known. The chain joins TRBV27 to TRBJ1-5; no firm D call. The CDR3 reads CASSLQSVGSNQPQHF. Here the CDR3 DNA reads TGTGCCAGCAGTTTACAATCCGTAGGGAGCAATCAGCCCCAGCATTTT.